This T cell receptor (beta chain) originates from a study of CD4 T cells in relation to SARS-CoV-2 and coronaviruses. Study-wide context: The restricting HLA molecule for shared crossreactive spike epitopes was mapped.

A note on this clone: Its antigen is unknown.

The unexposed donors gave CD4+ T cells in about 2011-2018, prior to COVID-19. Assay: immunoSEQ multiplex PCR; the TCRdb copy retains only in-frame clones and omits some. This table has about 70,000 clones, 75% to 90% appearing once. General observations from the study: Memory recall responses, not primary responses primed in culture, are what the assay detects.

This CDR3 has 12 residues. Trimming cost V 5 bases and J 4 bases, with 7 bases left between them. The germline V gene has CDR1 SGDLS and CDR2 YYNGEE. This receptor was obtained from a human donor in good health. Sequences were obtained from memory CD4+ T cells from PBMCs. The chain employs TRBV9 and TRBJ1-3; D is unclear. CDR3 DNA sequence: TGTGCCAGCAGGGGGTCGGGAAACACCATATATTTT. It translates to CASRGSGNTIYF.